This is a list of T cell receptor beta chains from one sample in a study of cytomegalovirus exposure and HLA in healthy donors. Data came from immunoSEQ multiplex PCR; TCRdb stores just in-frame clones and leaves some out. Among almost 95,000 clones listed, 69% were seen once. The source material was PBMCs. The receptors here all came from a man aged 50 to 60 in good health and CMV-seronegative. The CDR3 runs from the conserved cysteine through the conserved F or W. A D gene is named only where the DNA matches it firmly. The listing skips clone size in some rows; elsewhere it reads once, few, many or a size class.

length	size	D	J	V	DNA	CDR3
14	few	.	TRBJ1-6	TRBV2	TGTGCCAGCAGTCCTGGACACGCGGCAATCTCCCTCCACTTT	CASSPGHAAISLHF
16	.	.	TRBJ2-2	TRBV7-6	TGTGCCAGCAGCTTAATGGCGGGGACTAACACCGGGGAGCTGTTTTTT	CASSLMAGTNTGELFF
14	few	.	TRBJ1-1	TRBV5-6	TGTGCCAGCACGAGAGGGCCGATGAACACTGAAGCTTTCTTT	CASTRGPMNTEAFF
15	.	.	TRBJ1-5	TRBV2	TGTGCCAGCAGTGAGCGACAGTATAGCAATCAGCCCCAGCATTTT	CASSERQYSNQPQHF
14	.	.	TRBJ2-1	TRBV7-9	TGTGCCAGCAGCCTGAGTCCCGGTCCGGGTGAGCAGTTCTTC	CASSLSPGPGEQFF
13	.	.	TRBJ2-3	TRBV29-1	TGCAGCGTTGGGGCCGGGGGCACAGATACGCAGTATTTT	CSVGAGGTDTQYF
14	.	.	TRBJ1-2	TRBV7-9	TGTGCCAGCAGCTTCTCTACAGCAAACTATGGCTACACCTTC	CASSFSTANYGYTF
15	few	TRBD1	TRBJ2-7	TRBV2	TGTGCCAGCAGTGGAGGGGCAGGGGGCACCTACGAGCAGTACTTC	CASSGGAGGTYEQYF
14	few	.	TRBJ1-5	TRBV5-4	TGTGCCAGCAGCTTATGGGGGCCGAATCAGCCCCAGCATTTT	CASSLWGPNQPQHF
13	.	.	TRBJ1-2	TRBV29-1	TGCAGCGTTATACCCACAGAGCCCTATGGCTACACCTTC	CSVIPTEPYGYTF
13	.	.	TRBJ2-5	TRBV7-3	TGTGCCAGCAGCTTCTCCGTCCAAGAGACCCAGTACTTC	CASSFSVQETQYF
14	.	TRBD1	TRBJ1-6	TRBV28	TGTGCCAGCAGTTTACAGGGGGCCTACTCACCCCTCCACTTT	CASSLQGAYSPLHF
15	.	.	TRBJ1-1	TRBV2	TGTGCCAGCAGTGAACGGACTCCCGAGTACACTGAAGCTTTCTTT	CASSERTPEYTEAFF
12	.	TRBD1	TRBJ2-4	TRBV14	TGTGCCAGCAGCCAGGGACAGTCCATTCAGTACTTC	CASSQGQSIQYF
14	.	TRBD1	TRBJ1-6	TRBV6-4	TGTGCCAGCAGTGTTGGACAGGGTAATTCACCCCTCCACTTT	CASSVGQGNSPLHF
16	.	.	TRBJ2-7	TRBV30	TGTGCCTGGAGTGTACGCTGGGGGGGCCTCTCCTACGAGCAGTACTTC	CAWSVRWGGLSYEQYF
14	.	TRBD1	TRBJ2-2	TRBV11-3	TGTGCCAGCAGCAGGACAGGGTATACCGGGGAGCTGTTTTTT	CASSRTGYTGELFF
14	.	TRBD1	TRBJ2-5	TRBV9	TGTGCCAGCAGCGTAGGGGACAGGGATGGGACCCAGTACTTC	CASSVGDRDGTQYF
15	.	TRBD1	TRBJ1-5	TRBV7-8	TGTGCCAGCAGCCGCACAGGGGTGGGCAATCAGCCCCAGCATTTT	CASSRTGVGNQPQHF
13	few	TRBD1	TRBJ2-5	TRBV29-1	TGCAGCGTTGACCTGACAGGGCAAGAGACCCAGTACTTC	CSVDLTGQETQYF
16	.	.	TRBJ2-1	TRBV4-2	TGTGCCAGCAGCCAAGATTTGCTAGCCCCCTACAATGAGCAGTTCTTC	CASSQDLLAPYNEQFF
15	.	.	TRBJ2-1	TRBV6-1	TGTGCCAGCATTGTTAGCGAAAACTCCTACAATGAGCAGTTCTTC	CASIVSENSYNEQFF
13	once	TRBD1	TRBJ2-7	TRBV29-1	TGCAGCACTCTGACAGGGGGTTCCTACGAGCAGTACTTC	CSTLTGGSYEQYF
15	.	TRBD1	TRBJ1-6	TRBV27	TGTGCCAGCGGCCCGTGGGACAGGGAAAATTCACCCCTCCACTTT	CASGPWDRENSPLHF
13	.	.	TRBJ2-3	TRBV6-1	TGTGCCAGCAGTGTGACAGGCACAGATACGCAGTATTTT	CASSVTGTDTQYF
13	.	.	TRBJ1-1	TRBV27	TGTGCCAGGTCGGGTCTTTGCAGCACTGAAGCTTTCTTT	CARSGLCSTEAFF
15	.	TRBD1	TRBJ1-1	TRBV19	TGTGCCAGTAGTAGGGCGGGGACAGCTAGCACTGAAGCTTTCTTT	CASSRAGTASTEAFF
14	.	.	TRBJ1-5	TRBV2	TGTGCCAGCAGTGAGAGCACAGGCCGTCAGCCCCAGCATTTT	CASSESTGRQPQHF
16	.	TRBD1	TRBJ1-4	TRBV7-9	TGTGCCAGCAGCTCAGGGTGGGACAGCTATAATGAAAAACTGTTTTTT	CASSSGWDSYNEKLFF
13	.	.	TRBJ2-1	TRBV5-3	TGTGCCAGAAGCGAGGACAACAGGGATGAGCAGTTCTTC	CARSEDNRDEQFF
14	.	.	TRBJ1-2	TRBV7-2	TGTGCCAGCAGCTTAGGCAGGGGTCGCTATGGCTACACCTTC	CASSLGRGRYGYTF
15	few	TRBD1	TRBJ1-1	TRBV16	TGTGCCAGCAGCCACCGACAGGGTAATGGTCCTGAAGCTTTCTTT	CASSHRQGNGPEAFF
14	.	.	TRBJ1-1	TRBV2	TGTGCCAGCTTTCAGGGGCCAGAGAACACTGAAGCTTTCTTT	CASFQGPENTEAFF
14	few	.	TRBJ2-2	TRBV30	TGTGCCTCCCGGCGGCTAAGGTCCACCGGGGAGCTGTTTTTT	CASRRLRSTGELFF
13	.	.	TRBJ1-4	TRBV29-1	TGCAGCGCGTTGGGGGAGGAGGATGAAAAACTGTTTTTT	CSALGEEDEKLFF
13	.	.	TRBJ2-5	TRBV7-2	TGTGCCAGCAGCTTACCAGAGGTGGAGACCCAGTACTTC	CASSLPEVETQYF
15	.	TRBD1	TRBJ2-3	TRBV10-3	TGTGCCATCAGAACCGGGACAGGGTTTACAGATACGCAGTATTTT	CAIRTGTGFTDTQYF
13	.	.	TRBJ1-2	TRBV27	TGTGCCAGCAGTATTGTGGGCAACTATGGCTACACCTTC	CASSIVGNYGYTF
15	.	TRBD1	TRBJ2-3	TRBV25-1	TGTGCCAGCAGCCCCCGGGACAGGGCCACAGATACGCAGTATTTT	CASSPRDRATDTQYF
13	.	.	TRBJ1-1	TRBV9	TGTGCCAGCAGCCCAGACAGCAACACTGAAGCTTTCTTT	CASSPDSNTEAFF
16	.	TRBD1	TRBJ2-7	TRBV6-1	TGTGCCAGCAGTGAAGGGGACAGGGGGCGAATCTACGAGCAGTACTTC	CASSEGDRGRIYEQYF
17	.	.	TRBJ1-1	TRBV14	TGTGCCAGCAGCCAAGATACCCCCTCGACTGGCAGGGCGGGGGCTTTCTTT	CASSQDTPSTGRAGAFF
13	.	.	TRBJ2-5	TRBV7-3	TGTGCCAGCAGCTACGGACAGAAAGAGACCCAGTACTTC	CASSYGQKETQYF
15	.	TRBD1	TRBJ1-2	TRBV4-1	TGCGCCAGCAGCCGAGGACAGGGGAAGAGTTATGGCTACACCTTC	CASSRGQGKSYGYTF
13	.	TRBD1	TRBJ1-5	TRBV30	TGTGCCTGGGCCAGACAGGGCGGACAGCCCCAGCATTTT	CAWARQGGQPQHF
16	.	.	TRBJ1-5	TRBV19	TGTGCCAGTAGGCCCCCCTGGGCAGGGGGCAATCAGCCCCAGCATTTT	CASRPPWAGGNQPQHF
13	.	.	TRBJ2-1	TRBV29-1	TGCAGCGTTGAATCCAGGGGCGTCAATGAGCAGTTCTTC	CSVESRGVNEQFF
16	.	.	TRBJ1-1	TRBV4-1	TGCGCCAGCAGCCAAGATCGACGGCAGGGCCGTACTGAAGCTTTCTTT	CASSQDRRQGRTEAFF
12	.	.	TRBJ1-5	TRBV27	TGTGCCACCAGGACGGGGAATCAGCCCCAGCATTTT	CATRTGNQPQHF
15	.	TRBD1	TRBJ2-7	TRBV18	TGTGCCAGCTCTCGCACAGGGGGCTCCTCCTACGAGCAGTACTTC	CASSRTGGSSYEQYF
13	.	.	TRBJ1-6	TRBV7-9	TGTGCCAGCAGCGACACGGGGGGTTCACACCTCCACTTT	CASSDTGGSHLHF
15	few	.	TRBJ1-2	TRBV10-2	TGCGCCAGCAGTGTCAACCCATTAGCCTTCTATGGCTACACCTTC	CASSVNPLAFYGYTF
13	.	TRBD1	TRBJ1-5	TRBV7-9	TGTGCCAGCAGCAAACAGGGGAGTCAGCCCCAGCATTTT	CASSKQGSQPQHF
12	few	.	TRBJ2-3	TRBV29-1	TGCAGCGTTGGACGGGGCACAGATACGCAGTATTTT	CSVGRGTDTQYF